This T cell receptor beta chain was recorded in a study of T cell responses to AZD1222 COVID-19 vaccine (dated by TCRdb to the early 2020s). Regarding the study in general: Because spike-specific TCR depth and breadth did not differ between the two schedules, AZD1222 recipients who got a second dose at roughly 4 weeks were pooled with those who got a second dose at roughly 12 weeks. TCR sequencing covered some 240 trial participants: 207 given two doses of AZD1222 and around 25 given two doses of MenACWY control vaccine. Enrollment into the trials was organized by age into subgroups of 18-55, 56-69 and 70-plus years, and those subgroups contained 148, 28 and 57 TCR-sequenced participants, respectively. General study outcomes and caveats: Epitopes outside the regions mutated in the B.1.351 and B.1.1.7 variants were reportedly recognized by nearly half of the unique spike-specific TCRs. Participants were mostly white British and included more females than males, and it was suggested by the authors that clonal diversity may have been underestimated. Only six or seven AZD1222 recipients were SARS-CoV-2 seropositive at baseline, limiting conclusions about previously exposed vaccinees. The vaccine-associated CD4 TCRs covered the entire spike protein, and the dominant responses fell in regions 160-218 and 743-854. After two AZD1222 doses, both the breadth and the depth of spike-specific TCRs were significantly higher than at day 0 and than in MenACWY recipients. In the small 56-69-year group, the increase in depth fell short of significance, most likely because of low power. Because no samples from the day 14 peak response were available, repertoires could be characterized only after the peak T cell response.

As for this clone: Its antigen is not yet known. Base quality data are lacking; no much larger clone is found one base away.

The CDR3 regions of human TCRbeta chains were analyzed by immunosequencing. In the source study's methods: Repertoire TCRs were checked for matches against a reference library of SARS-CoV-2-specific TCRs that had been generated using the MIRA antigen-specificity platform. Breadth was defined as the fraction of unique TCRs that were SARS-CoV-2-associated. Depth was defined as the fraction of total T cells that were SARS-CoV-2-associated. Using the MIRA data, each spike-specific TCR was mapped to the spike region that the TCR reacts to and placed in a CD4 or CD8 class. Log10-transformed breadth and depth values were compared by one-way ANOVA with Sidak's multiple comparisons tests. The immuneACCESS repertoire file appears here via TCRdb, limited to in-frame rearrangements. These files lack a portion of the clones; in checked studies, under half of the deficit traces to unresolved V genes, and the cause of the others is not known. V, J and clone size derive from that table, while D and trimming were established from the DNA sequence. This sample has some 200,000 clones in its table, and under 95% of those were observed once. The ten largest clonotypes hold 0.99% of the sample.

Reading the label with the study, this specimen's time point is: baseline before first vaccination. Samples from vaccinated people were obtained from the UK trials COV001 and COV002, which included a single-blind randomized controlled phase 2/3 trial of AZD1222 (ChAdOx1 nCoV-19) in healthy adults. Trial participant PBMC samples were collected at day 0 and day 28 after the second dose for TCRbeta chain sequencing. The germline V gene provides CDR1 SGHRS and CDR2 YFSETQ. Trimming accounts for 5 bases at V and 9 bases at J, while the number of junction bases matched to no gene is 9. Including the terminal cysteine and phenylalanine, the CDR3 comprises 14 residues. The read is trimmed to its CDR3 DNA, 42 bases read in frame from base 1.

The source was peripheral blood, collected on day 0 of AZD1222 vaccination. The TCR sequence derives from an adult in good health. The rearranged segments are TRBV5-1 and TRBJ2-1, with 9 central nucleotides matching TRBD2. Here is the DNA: TGCGCCAGCAGTCTTAACGGACTAGCGAGTGAGCAGTTCTTC. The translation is CASSLNGLASEQFF. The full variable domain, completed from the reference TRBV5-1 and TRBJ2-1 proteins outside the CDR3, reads KAGVTQTPRYLIKTRGQQVTLSCSPISGHRSVSWYQQTPGQGLQFLFEYFSETQRNKGNFPGRFSGRQFSNSRSEMNVSTLELGDSALYLCASSLNGLASEQFFGPGTRLTVL.